The rows below give T cell receptor beta chains drawn from one sample of a study of blood T cell repertoires in COVID-19. Repertoires were generated with immunoSEQ multiplex PCR, while TCRdb's copy carries only in-frame clones and drops some. The repertoire holds about 170,000 clones, approximately 85% seen once, with 2.5% to 3% in the top ten. The sequencing sample was made of peripheral blood. Every receptor here comes from a woman older than 75 with COVID-19, enrolled during active disease. Each CDR3 is given with its conserved first and last residue. The D gene is left open where the match is weak. Clone size is stated in some rows and not others, as once, few, many or a class when expanded.

J gene | D gene | clone size | V gene | CDR3 DNA | CDR3 protein
TRBJ2-7 | TRBD1 | - | TRBV28 | TGTGCCAGCAGCCAAACCCGACAGGGTATCCGATCCGGGCAGTACTTC | CASSQTRQGIRSGQYF
TRBJ1-2 | TRBD1 | once | TRBV29-1 | TGCAGCACCTGGACAGGCGAGGGCTACACCTTC | CSTWTGEGYTF
TRBJ2-7 | - | - | TRBV5-1 | TGCGCCAGCAGCTTGGGACTTACCTACGAGCAGTACTTC | CASSLGLTYEQYF
TRBJ2-7 | TRBD2 | - | TRBV2 | TGTGCCAGCAGTGAGGAGCGGGGGACCTACGAGCAGTACTTC | CASSEERGTYEQYF
TRBJ2-1 | - | - | TRBV30 | TGTGCCTGGACCTCTAGACTGTACAATGAGCAGTTCTTC | CAWTSRLYNEQFF
TRBJ2-5 | TRBD2 | - | TRBV9 | TGTGCCAGCAGCGTAGGCGGGGGGGCTTTTCGGGAGACCCAGTACTTC | CASSVGGGAFRETQYF
TRBJ1-2 | TRBD1 | once | TRBV28 | TGTGCCAGCGCCGACAGGGGCTATGGCTACACCTTC | CASADRGYGYTF
TRBJ1-5 | - | few | TRBV30 | TGTGCCTGGAGTGTTTCAGGGTTGAATCAGCCCCAGCATTTT | CAWSVSGLNQPQHF
TRBJ1-2 | TRBD1 | - | TRBV4-2 | TGTGCCAGCAGCCAGGGGGGACAGGGGACGGAGAATGGCTACACCTTC | CASSQGGQGTENGYTF
TRBJ2-7 | - | - | TRBV5-6 | TGTGCCAGCAGCTTGCCAGGGGGGTCCTACGAGCAGTACTTC | CASSLPGGSYEQYF
TRBJ1-4 | TRBD1 | once | TRBV30 | TGTGCCTGGAGTACAGGGGGAGGGGAAAAACTGTTTTTT | CAWSTGGGEKLFF
TRBJ2-7 | TRBD1 | - | TRBV10-2 | TGCGCCAGCAGAGGTAGACAGGGTGCGGCCGAGCAGTACTTC | CASRGRQGAAEQYF
TRBJ2-5 | TRBD2 | - | TRBV4-1 | TGCGCCAGCAGCCAAGGGGCGTCTAGCGGGTCCCAAGAGACCCAGTACTTC | CASSQGASSGSQETQYF
TRBJ2-7 | - | - | TRBV2 | TGTGCCAGCAGGGACTACACCTACGAGCAGTACTTC | CASRDYTYEQYF
TRBJ1-1 | TRBD1 | - | TRBV7-9 | TGTGCCAGCAGCGACAGGGACAGGGACGAAGCTTTCTTT | CASSDRDRDEAFF
TRBJ2-7 | - | few | TRBV28 | TGTGCCAGCAGTACCGTCCAGGGGATTTCATACGAGCAGTACTTC | CASSTVQGISYEQYF
TRBJ2-1 | - | - | TRBV19 | TGTGCCAGTAGTATCGGGACTGACTACAATGAGCAGTTCTTC | CASSIGTDYNEQFF
TRBJ2-3 | TRBD1 | - | TRBV9 | TGTGCCAGCAGCGAGGGACAGGCCACAGATACGCAGTATTTT | CASSEGQATDTQYF
TRBJ1-5 | TRBD1 | - | TRBV14 | TGTGCCAGCAGCCTTCAGGGGGGCAATCAGCCCCAGCATTTT | CASSLQGGNQPQHF
TRBJ2-3 | - | - | TRBV4-2 | TGTGCCAGCAGCCCCTATCTGCCTAGCACAGATACGCAGTATTTT | CASSPYLPSTDTQYF
TRBJ2-6 | TRBD2 | - | TRBV3-1/TRBV3-2 | TGTGCCAGCAGCCAAGATCCGGCTAGCGGGGGTGGTGGGGCCAACGTCCTGACTTTC | CASSQDPASGGGGANVLTF
TRBJ2-7 | TRBD2 | few | TRBV5-1 | TGCGCCAGCAGCGGGGCGGCGGGAGTCAGAGACGAGCAGTACTTC | CASSGAAGVRDEQYF
TRBJ2-7 | - | - | TRBV28 | TGTGCCAGCAGCCCTTACAGGGTTGAGCAGTACTTC | CASSPYRVEQYF
TRBJ2-3 | TRBD2 | once | TRBV27 | TGTGCCAGCAGTTCGACTAGCGGGGGGGTATTTAGCACAGATACGCAGTATTTT | CASSSTSGGVFSTDTQYF
TRBJ2-3 | TRBD2 | - | TRBV25-1 | TGTGCCAGCAGTGACCCCTCCCCCGAGGGAGGGGAACTTGATACGCAGTATTTT | CASSDPSPEGGELDTQYF
TRBJ2-3 | TRBD2 | - | TRBV27 | TGTGCCAGCAGTTTGGGATTTCCGGGACTAGCGGTCAGCACAGATACGCAGTATTTT | CASSLGFPGLAVSTDTQYF
TRBJ2-7 | TRBD1 | - | TRBV19 | TGTGCCAGTAGGAGGGACAGGGAAACGAACGAGCAGTACTTC | CASRRDRETNEQYF
TRBJ1-5 | - | once | TRBV7-2 | TGTGCCAGCAGCTTACGAGCGGGGGCGGGGAATCAGCCCCAGCATTTT | CASSLRAGAGNQPQHF
TRBJ2-7 | - | - | TRBV6-5 | TGTGCCAGCAGGGTACAGGGATCTACCTACGAGCAGTACTTC | CASRVQGSTYEQYF
TRBJ2-3 | TRBD2 | - | TRBV15 | TGTGCCACCAGCAGAGATGGGAGGGGCTACACAGATACGCAGTATTTT | CATSRDGRGYTDTQYF
TRBJ2-3 | TRBD2 | - | TRBV27 | TGTGCCAGCAGGTTCCTCGTGACTAGCGGGGCCACAGATACGCAGTATTTT | CASRFLVTSGATDTQYF
TRBJ1-6 | - | - | TRBV24-1 | TGTGCCACAAAATACGTCCCCCCCCCGGGGTATAATTCACCCCTCCACTTT | CATKYVPPPGYNSPLHF
TRBJ2-7 | - | - | TRBV4-1 | TGCGCCAGCAGCCAGCCGGCAGGGGGGATCTACGAGCAGTACTTC | CASSQPAGGIYEQYF